The 11 T cell receptor beta chains below were found in one sample sequenced in a study of blood T cell repertoires in COVID-19 (dated by TCRdb to about 2020). The library was made by the immunoSEQ multiplex PCR assay. TCRdb carries this immuneACCESS record with in-frame sequences only. Its versions omit some clonotypes, under half of them owing to an unresolved V gene in the studies checked, with the rest unexplained. In all, the sample holds a few hundred thousand clones, and around 89% of those were seen once. About 1% of the sample belongs to the ten largest clones. The specimen was PBMCs or T cells enriched from blood (not recorded which). The origin of the receptors is a man younger than 30 who had recovered from COVID-19.

The J gene is TRBJ1-2, the V gene TRBV5-1, with 11 bases aligning to TRBD1. CDR3 size: 16 residues. Germline-derived CDR1 and CDR2 are SGHRS and YFSETQ. Losses at the gene ends were 6 bases for V and 1 base for J; bases not matched to a gene: 8. In nucleotides, the CDR3 is TGCGCCAGCACTCTCGGGACAGGGGGACTTAACTATGGCTACACCTTC. The encoded protein is CASTLGTGGLNYGYTF.

The J gene is TRBJ1-4, the V gene TRBV5-1; D possibly corresponds to TRBD1 (6 bases). This CDR3 comprises 14 residues. The V end was cut by 4 bases, the J end by 6 bases, with 13 bases between. CDR1 and CDR2 (germline): SGHRS, YFSETQ. DNA of the CDR3: TGCGCCAGCAGCCTACAGGGTAATGATGAAAAACTGTTTTTT. Amino acid sequence: CASSLQGNDEKLFF.

This chain uses TRBV18 with TRBJ1-3; possibly TRBD1 for D (5 bases). In germline, CDR1 is KGHSH, CDR2 LQKENI. The CDR3 contains 17 residues. V was cut by 5 bases and J by 0 bases, with 17 bases left in between. The CDR3 bases are TGTGCCAGCTCAGGGGCCATTGGAGCGAACTCTGGAAACACCATATATTTT. Encoded protein: CASSGAIGANSGNTIYF.

The rearrangement uses TRBV12-5 and TRBJ1-5; tentatively, D is TRBD1 (6 bases). The V gene lost 7 bases and the J gene lost 4 bases, with 11 bases spanning the gap. This CDR3 is built from 13 residues. Germline lookup yields CDR1 LGHNT and CDR2 FRNRAP. This CDR3 reads CASAPQGNQPQHF. The CDR3 nucleotides read TGTGCTAGTGCGCCCCAGGGGAATCAGCCCCAGCATTTT.

Turning to this clone: Germline and junction disagree at one end, which may indicate a read error. The chain couples TRBV29-1 to TRBJ1-3; D not certain. Looked up from germline, CDR1 is SQVTM and CDR2 is ANQGSEA. This CDR3 contains 12 residues. In nucleotides, the CDR3 is TGCAGCGTCCATGCCACTGGTAACACCATATATTTT. The encoded protein is CSVHATGNTIYF.

This clone has just a few counts. The chain has TRBV6-6 and TRBJ2-4; 7 bases fit TRBD1. The CDR3 is 20 residues long. Per the germline V gene, CDR1 is MNHNY and CDR2 is SVGAGI (reference sequence). After removal of 5 bases from V and 6 bases from J, the junction contained 25 bases not matched to a gene. The CDR3 sequence: CASSPTRASGQDGWLNIQYF. CDR3 sequence (DNA): TGTGCCAGCAGTCCTACCCGCGCCTCTGGACAGGATGGGTGGCTAAACATTCAGTACTTC.

The genes are TRBV9 and TRBJ1-4; 9 nucleotides agree with TRBD1. CDR1 is SGDLS and CDR2 is YYNGEE in the germline V gene. With V trimmed by 4 bases and J by 5 bases, 3 bases remained unmatched. There are 14 residues in the CDR3. The chain's CDR3 is CASSHDRGNEKLFF. The CDR3 nucleotides read TGTGCCAGCAGCCACGACAGGGGGAATGAAAAACTGTTTTTT.

The rearrangement joins TRBV4-1 to TRBJ2-7; the D gene is possibly TRBD1 (5 bases). This CDR3 has 16 residues. Germline V gene data show CDR1 as MGHRA and CDR2 as YSYEKL. Trimming shortened V by 3 bases and J by 1 base, and 16 bases separated the two germline ends. The CDR3 DNA reads TGCGCCAGCAGCCAGGAATTCAGGGTTTCGTCCTACGAGCAGTACTTC. This codes for CASSQEFRVSSYEQYF.

The rearrangement uses TRBV7-6 and TRBJ2-7, with TRBD1 identical over 8 bases. Germline CDR1 is SGHVS and CDR2 is FNYEAQ. The CDR3 loop spans 14 amino acids. Trimming at V came to 5 bases and at J to 6 bases, leaving 9 bases not matched to a gene. Written as DNA, the CDR3 is TGTGCCAGCAGCCAACATAGGACAGGGCGCGAGCAGTACTTC. It translates to CASSQHRTGREQYF.

The rearrangement uses TRBV2 and TRBJ1-5; D not certain. This CDR3 has 14 residues. Germline CDR1 reads SNHLY; CDR2 reads FYNNEI. V shed 6 bases and J shed 2 bases, with 11 bases lying between them. The CDR3, as DNA: TGTGCCAGCAGGTGGCGGTATGGCAATCAGCCCCAGCATTTT. It encodes CASRWRYGNQPQHF.

This clone has only one observation. J is TRBJ2-3 and V is TRBV12-3 or TRBV12-4; D ambiguous. The ends were cut back, 6 bases at V and 2 bases at J, with 6 bases in the middle. The CDR3 has 12 amino acids. CDR3 region: CASRPDTDTQYF. CDR3 coding DNA: TGTGCCAGCAGGCCAGACACAGATACGCAGTATTTT.